Here is one T cell receptor beta chain with its context. This sample is drawn from a study of T cell changes during pregnancy in multiple sclerosis. The V gene lost 7 bases and the J gene lost 0 bases, with 12 bases spanning the gap. Per germline, CDR1 GTSNPN and CDR2 SVGIG (reference sequence). The CDR3 sequence is 14 residues long. Assay: immunoSEQ multiplex PCR; the TCRdb copy retains only in-frame clones and omits some. The profile shows tens of thousands of clones, just over 90% of them singletons. The sequence came from a female donor with multiple sclerosis, enrolled in a pregnancy study. V usage is TRBV30 and J usage is TRBJ1-4; tentatively, D is TRBD1 (6 bases). Material: peripheral blood, obtained after pregnancy. CDR3 residues: CASSQGPTNEKLFF. The CDR3 region has the DNA TGTGCCTCCTCACAGGGCCCAACTAATGAAAAACTGTTTTTT. The complete variable domain, with remaining parts taken from reference TRBV30 and TRBJ1-4, reads SQTIHQWPATLVQPVGSPLSLECTVEGTSNPNLYWYRQAAGRGLQLLFYSVGIGQISSEVPQNLSASRPQDRQFILSSKKLLLSDSGFYLCASSQGPTNEKLFFGSGTQLSVL.